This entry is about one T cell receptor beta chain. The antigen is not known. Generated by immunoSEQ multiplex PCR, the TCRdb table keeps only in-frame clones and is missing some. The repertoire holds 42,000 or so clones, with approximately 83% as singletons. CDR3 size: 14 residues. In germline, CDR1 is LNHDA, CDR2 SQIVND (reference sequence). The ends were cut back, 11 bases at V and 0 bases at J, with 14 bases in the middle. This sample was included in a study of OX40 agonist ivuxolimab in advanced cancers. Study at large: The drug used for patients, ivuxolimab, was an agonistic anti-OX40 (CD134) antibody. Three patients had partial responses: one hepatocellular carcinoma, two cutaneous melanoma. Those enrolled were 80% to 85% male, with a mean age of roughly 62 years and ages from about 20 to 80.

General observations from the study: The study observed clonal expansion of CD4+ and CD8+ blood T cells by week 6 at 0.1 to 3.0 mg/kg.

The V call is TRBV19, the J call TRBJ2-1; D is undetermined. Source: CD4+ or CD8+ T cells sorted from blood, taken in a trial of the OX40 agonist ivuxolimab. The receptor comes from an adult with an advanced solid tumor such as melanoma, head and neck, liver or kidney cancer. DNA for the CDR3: TGTGCCGCCCCCCCAGGATGCTCCTACAATGAGCAGTTCTTC. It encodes CAAPPGCSYNEQFF.